This T cell receptor (beta chain) was documented in a study of cytomegalovirus exposure and HLA in healthy donors. General study points: While the bulk of TCR sequences proved rare, some public TCRs turned up in many donors. The investigators catalogued 150 to 200 TCR beta chains as cytomegalovirus-associated.

For this clone: Its specificity is not known.

CDR3 length: 17 amino acids. Germline trimming cut 3 bases from V and 0 bases from J; bases unmatched to any gene: 10. Germline-derived CDR1 and CDR2 are SGHRS and YFSETQ. Repertoires were generated with immunoSEQ multiplex PCR, while TCRdb's copy carries only in-frame clones and drops some. The repertoire includes 160,000 or so clones, 88% of them detected once, and 2.5% to 3% sits in the top ten. The sequence was obtained from a man younger than 35 in good health and CMV-seronegative. The chain links TRBV5-1 to TRBJ2-3; 7 bases map to TRBD2. The sequenced sample was PBMCs. CDR3 sequence reads: CASSSHSRGYSTDTQYF. The CDR3 DNA reads TGCGCCAGCAGCTCCCATTCGCGGGGGTATAGCACAGATACGCAGTATTTT.